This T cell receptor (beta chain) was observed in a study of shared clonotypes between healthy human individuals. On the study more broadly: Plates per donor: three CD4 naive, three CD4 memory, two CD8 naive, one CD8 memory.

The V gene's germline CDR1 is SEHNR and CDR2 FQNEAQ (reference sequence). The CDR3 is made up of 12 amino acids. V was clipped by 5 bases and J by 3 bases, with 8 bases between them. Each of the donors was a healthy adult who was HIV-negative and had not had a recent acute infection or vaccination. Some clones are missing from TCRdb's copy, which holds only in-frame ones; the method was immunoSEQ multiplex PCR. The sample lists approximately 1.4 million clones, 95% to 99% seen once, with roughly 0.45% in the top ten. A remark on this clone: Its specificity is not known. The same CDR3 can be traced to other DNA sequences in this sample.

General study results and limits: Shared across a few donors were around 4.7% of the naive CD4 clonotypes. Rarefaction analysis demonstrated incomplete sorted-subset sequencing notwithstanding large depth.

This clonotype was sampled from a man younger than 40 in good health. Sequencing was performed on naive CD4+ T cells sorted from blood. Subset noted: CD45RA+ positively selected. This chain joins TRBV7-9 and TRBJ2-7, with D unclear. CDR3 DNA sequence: TGTGCCAGCAGCCCCCATAACTACGAGCAGTACTTC. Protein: CASSPHNYEQYF.